The source of this T cell receptor (beta chain) is a study of fetal regulatory T cell absence and autoimmunity. Method: immunoSEQ multiplex PCR; TCRdb's copy keeps in-frame clones and lacks some. The sample records some 50,000 clones, about 79% being singletons. Findings and caveats of the study: Some top pancreas TCR clones were over 90-fold enriched versus cord blood.

With regard to this clone: Its target is unknown.

The J segment lost 8 bases and the V segment lost 8 bases, leaving 2 bases of the junction unmatched. The CDR3 sequence is 12 residues long. The germline gives CDR1 MNHNY, CDR2 SVGAGI (reference sequence). The sample comprised cord blood. The sequence came from a newborn boy with IPEX syndrome. The gene calls are TRBV6-6 and TRBJ1-6, with 8 bases matching TRBD1. As DNA, the CDR3 is TGTGCCAGCCGACAGGGGCATTCACCCCTCCACTTT. It yields the protein CASRQGHSPLHF.